This T cell receptor beta chain stems from a study of regulatory T cells in long-lasting Graves disease. Study details: Persistent cases were those of Graves' disease that involved over 5 years of antithyroid drugs with positive TSH receptor antibodies. Study-wide findings and caveats: Repertoires from persistent disease leaned toward TRBV28, TRBJ1-2 and TRBJ2-5. Because few samples were included, accuracy may have been lower. Newly diagnosed Graves' patients exceeded persistent ones in TCR diversity.

Researchers made TCR beta libraries by using iRepertoire HTBI primers and running Arm-PCR on CDR3 regions. TCRdb ran MiXCR on the multiplex PCR reads and lists one entry per CDR3 protein. Of over 450,000 distinct CDR3 sequences listed, 20% to 25% are singletons. The time point denotes: persistent/refractory GD, antithyroid drugs over 5 years with positive TRAb. PBMC RNA served as the TCR library source. Germline CDR1 SGHTA, CDR2 FQGNSA. Trimming removed 2 bases from V and 9 bases from J, with 17 bases in between. The CDR3 totals 16 residues. This clonotype came up a few times. Its antigen is still unknown.

This receptor was taken from a female donor with Graves disease. The sequenced sample was peripheral blood mononuclear cells (PBMCs), obtained when the disease was refractory, from a patient treated with antithyroid drugs. V gene TRBV7-2 combines with J gene TRBJ1-6, with D tentatively TRBD1 (5 bases). The CDR3 here is CASSLLLGWGGSPLHF. DNA for the CDR3: TGTGCCAGCAGCTTATTGTTAGGATGGGGGGGTTCACCCCTCCACTTT.